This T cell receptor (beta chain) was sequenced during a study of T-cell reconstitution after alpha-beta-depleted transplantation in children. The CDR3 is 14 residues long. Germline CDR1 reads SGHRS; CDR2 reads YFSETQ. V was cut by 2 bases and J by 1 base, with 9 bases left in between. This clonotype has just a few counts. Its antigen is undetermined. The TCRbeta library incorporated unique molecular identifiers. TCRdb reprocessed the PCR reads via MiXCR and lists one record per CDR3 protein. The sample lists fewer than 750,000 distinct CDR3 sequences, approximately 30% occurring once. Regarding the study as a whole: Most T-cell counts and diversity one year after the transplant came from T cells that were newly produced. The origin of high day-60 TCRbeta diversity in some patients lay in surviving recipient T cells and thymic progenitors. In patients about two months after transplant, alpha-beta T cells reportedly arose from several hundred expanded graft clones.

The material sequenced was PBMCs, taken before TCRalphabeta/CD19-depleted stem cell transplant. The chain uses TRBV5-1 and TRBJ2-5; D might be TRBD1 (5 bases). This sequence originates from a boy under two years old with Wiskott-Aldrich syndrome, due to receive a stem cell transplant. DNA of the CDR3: TGCGCCAGCAGCTTTCAGGGCCTCCAAGAGACCCAGTACTTC. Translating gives CASSFQGLQETQYF.